The rows below give T cell receptor beta chains drawn from one sample of a study of cytomegalovirus exposure and HLA in healthy donors. Method: immunoSEQ multiplex PCR; TCRdb's copy keeps in-frame clones and lacks some. In the table there are about 120,000 clones, roughly 88% of which are singletons. Sequences were obtained from PBMCs. The source of these receptors is a young woman in good health and CMV-seropositive. Both conserved end residues are part of each CDR3. Fields, in order: D gene, J gene, V gene, CDR3 protein, CDR3 DNA. A D gene is named only where the DNA matches it firmly.

TRBD1,TRBJ2-1,TRBV7-3,CASGTGYNEQFF,TGTGCCAGCGGGACAGGCTACAATGAGCAGTTCTTC
-,TRBJ1-2,TRBV7-2,CASSSTIYGDYGYTF,TGTGCCAGCAGCTCCACAATTTACGGAGACTATGGCTACACCTTC
TRBD1,TRBJ1-3,TRBV30,CAWSASHRDRGWDTIYF,TGTGCCTGGAGTGCCTCACACCGGGACAGGGGGTGGGACACCATATATTTT
-,TRBJ2-3,TRBV2,CASERRGTSSTDTQYF,TGTGCCAGCGAACGAAGGGGCACTTCTAGCACAGATACGCAGTATTTT
-,TRBJ1-5,TRBV19,CASRLGGQPQHF,TGTGCCAGTAGGCTGGGGGGGCAGCCCCAGCATTTT
-,TRBJ1-5,TRBV5-1,CASSLTGSGNQPQHF,TGCGCCAGCAGCTTGACAGGGAGTGGCAATCAGCCCCAGCATTTT
-,TRBJ2-6,TRBV7-9,CASSLAVGVGSGANVLTF,TGTGCCAGCAGCTTAGCGGTCGGGGTGGGCTCTGGGGCCAACGTCCTGACTTTC
TRBD1,TRBJ1-4,TRBV7-9,CASSLTGGNEKLFF,TGTGCCAGCAGCTTGACAGGGGGTAATGAAAAACTGTTTTTT
-,TRBJ1-1,TRBV9,CASSPGQTNTEAFF,TGTGCCAGCAGCCCAGGACAGACAAACACTGAAGCTTTCTTT
-,TRBJ2-7,TRBV10-3,CAISGTGYEEQYF,TGTGCCATCAGTGGAACAGGTTACGAGGAGCAGTACTTC
TRBD1,TRBJ2-7,TRBV2,CASSDRGTDPRYF,TGTGCCAGCAGTGATAGGGGGACAGATCCTCGGTACTTC